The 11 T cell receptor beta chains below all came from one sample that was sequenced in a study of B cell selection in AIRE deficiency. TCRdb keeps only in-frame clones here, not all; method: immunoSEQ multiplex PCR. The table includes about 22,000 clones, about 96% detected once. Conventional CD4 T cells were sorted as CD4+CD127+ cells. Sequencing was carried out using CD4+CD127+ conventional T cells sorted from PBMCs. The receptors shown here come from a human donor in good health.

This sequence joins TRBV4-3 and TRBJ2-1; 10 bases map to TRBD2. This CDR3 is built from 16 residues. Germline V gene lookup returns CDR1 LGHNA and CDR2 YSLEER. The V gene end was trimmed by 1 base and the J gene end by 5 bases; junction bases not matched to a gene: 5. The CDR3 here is CASSQGTSGENNEQFF. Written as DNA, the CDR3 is TGCGCCAGCAGCCAAGGTACTAGCGGGGAAAACAATGAGCAGTTCTTC.

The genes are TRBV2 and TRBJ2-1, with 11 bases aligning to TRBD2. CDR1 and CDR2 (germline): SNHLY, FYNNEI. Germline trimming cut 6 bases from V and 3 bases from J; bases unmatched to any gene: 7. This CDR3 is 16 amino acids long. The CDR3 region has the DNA TGTGCCAGCAGCAGAACTAGCGGGGGCCTCTACAATGAGCAGTTCTTC. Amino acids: CASSRTSGGLYNEQFF.

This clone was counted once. The CDR3 nucleotides read TGTGCCAGCAGCTTGGAGGGGGCATCTGGAAACACCATATATTTT. Protein product: CASSLEGASGNTIYF. This chain uses TRBV5-5 with TRBJ1-3; 7 bases match TRBD1. There are 15 residues in the CDR3. CDR1 is SGHKS, CDR2 YYEKEE, per germline (reference sequence). J gave up 1 base and V 0 bases, and 1 base lay outside the gene matches.

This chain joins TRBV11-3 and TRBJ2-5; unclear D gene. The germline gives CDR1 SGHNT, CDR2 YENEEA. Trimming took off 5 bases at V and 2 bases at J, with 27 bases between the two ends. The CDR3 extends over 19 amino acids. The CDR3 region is CASSQSSRLLKPTQETQYF. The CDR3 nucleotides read TGTGCCAGCAGCCAGAGTAGTAGGCTTCTAAAACCCACACAAGAGACCCAGTACTTC.

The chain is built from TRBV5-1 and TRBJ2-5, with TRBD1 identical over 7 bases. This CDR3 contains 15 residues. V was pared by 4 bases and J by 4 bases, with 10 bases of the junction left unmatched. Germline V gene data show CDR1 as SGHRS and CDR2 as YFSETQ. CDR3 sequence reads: CASSGGQPAIETQYF. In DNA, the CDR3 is TGCGCCAGCAGCGGGGGACAGCCAGCAATAGAGACCCAGTACTTC.

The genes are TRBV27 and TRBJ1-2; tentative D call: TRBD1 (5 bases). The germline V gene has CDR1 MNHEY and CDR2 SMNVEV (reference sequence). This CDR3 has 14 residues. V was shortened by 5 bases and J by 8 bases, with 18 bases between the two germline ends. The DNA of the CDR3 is TGTGCCAGCAGTGAACACCAGGGTGCGAGGGGCTACACCTTC. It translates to CASSEHQGARGYTF.

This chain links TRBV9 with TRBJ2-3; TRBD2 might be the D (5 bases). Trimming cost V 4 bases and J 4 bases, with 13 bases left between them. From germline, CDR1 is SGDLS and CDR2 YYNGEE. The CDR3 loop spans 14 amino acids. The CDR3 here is CASSSPPGADTQYF. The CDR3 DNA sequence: TGTGCCAGCAGCTCCCCCCCCGGGGCAGATACGCAGTATTTT.

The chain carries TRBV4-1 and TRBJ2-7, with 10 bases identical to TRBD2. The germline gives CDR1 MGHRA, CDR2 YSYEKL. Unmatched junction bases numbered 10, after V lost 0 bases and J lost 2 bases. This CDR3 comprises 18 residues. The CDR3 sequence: CASSQDPDGAGGTYEQYF. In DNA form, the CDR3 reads TGCGCCAGCAGCCAAGACCCGGACGGAGCGGGGGGGACCTACGAGCAGTACTTC.

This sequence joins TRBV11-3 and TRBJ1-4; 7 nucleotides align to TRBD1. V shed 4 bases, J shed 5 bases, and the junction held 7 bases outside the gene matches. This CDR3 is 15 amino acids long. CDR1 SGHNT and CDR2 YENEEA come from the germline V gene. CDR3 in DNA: TGTGCCAGCAGCTGGCCGGGACAGAGGAATGAAAAACTGTTTTTT. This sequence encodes CASSWPGQRNEKLFF.

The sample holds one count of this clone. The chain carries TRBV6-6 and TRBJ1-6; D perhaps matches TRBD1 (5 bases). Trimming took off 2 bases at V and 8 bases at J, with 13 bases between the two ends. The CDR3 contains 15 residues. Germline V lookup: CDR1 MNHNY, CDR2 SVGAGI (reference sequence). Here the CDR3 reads CASSYPTGGDSPLHF. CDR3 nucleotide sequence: TGTGCCAGCAGTTACCCAACCGGGGGTGATTCACCCCTCCACTTT.

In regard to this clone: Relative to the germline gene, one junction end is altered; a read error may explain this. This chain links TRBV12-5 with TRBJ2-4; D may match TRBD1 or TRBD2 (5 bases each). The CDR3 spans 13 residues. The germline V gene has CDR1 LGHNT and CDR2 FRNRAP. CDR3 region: CASGLSAGTFADF. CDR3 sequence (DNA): TGTGCTAGTGGTTTATCCGCCGGGACCTTCGCAGACTTC.